This note documents a single T cell receptor beta chain sequence. In the original processing: From reference gene primer amplification, estimates of nucleated cell counts were derived. Clones were read by immunoSEQ multiplex PCR, and TCRdb kept only the in-frame ones, dropping some. For V, J and clone size, that table is used; D and trimming come from the DNA. This sample carries tens of thousands of clones, roughly 90% of them seen once, and the ten largest clones take roughly 8.1%. These data originate in a study of blood T cell repertoires in COVID-19. Study overall: Sites across the United States, Italy and Spain contributed samples from acute and convalescent COVID-19.

The sequencing sample was made of peripheral blood. This TCR was sampled from a young man with acute or convalescent COVID-19.

CDR3 nucleotide sequence: TGTGCCACCTGGACAGCCCCAGGTCGGCTCCACTTT. The encoded protein is CATWTAPGRLHF. The rearrangement joins TRBV28 to TRBJ1-6; a weak D match, TRBD1 (6 bases). Per the germline V gene, CDR1 is MDHEN and CDR2 is SYDVKM. With 10 bases removed from V and 16 bases from J, the gap between germline ends came to 20 bases. The CDR3 is made up of 12 amino acids.